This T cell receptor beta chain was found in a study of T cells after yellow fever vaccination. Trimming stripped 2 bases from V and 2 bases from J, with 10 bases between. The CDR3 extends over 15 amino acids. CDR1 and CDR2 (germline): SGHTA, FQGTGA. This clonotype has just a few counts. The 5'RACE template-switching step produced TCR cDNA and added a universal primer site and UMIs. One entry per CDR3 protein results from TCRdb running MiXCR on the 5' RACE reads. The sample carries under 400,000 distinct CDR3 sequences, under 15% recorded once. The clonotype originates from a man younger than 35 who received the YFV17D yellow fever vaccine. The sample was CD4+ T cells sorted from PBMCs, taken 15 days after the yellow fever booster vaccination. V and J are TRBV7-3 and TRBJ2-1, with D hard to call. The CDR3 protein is CASSLSFAAYNEQFF. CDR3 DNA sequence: TGTGCCAGCAGCTTATCTTTCGCGGCCTACAATGAGCAGTTCTTC.